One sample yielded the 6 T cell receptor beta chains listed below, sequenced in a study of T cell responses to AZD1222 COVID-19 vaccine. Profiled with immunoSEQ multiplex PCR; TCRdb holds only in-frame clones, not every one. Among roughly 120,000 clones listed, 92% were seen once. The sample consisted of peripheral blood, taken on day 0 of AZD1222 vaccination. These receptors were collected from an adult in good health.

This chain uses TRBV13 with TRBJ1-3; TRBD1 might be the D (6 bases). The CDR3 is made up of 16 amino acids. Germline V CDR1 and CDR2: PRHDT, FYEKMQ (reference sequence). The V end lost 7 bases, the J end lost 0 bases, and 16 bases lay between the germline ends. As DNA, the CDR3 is TGTGCCAGCACCGGGCGGGACACCGACTCTGGAAACACCATATATTTT. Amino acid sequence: CASTGRDTDSGNTIYF. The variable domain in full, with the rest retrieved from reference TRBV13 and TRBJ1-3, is AAGVIQSPRHLIKEKRETATLKCYPIPRHDTVYWYQQGPGQDPQFLISFYEKMQSDKGSIPDRFSAQQFSDYHSELNMSSLELGDSALYFCASTGRDTDSGNTIYFGEGSWLTVV.

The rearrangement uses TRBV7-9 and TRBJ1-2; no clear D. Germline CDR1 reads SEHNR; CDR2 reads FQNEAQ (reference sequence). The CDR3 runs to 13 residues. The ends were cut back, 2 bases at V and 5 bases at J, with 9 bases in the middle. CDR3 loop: CASSLIGRYGYTF. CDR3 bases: TGTGCCAGCAGCTTAATAGGTCGGTATGGCTACACCTTC. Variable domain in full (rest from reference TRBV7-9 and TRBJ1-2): DTGVSQNPRHKITKRGQNVTFRCDPISEHNRLYWYRQTLGQGPEFLTYFQNEAQLEKSRLLSDRFSAERPKGSFSTLEIQRTEQGDSAMYLCASSLIGRYGYTFGSGTRLTVV.

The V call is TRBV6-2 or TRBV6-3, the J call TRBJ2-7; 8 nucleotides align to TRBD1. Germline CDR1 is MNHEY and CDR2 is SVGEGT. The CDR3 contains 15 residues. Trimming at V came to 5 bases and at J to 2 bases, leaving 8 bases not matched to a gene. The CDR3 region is CASSATGTGAYEQYF. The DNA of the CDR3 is TGTGCCAGCAGTGCCACCGGGACAGGAGCCTACGAGCAGTACTTC.

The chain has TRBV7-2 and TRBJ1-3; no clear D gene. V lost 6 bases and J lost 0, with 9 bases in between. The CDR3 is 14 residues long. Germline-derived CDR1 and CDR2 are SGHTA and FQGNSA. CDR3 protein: CASSLKNSGNTIYF. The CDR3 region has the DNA TGTGCCAGCAGTTTAAAGAACTCTGGAAACACCATATATTTT.

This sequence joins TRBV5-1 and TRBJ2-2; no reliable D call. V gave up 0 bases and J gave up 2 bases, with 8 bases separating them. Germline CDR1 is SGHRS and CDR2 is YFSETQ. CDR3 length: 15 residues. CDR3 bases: TGCGCCAGCAGCTTGGCCGAAGCAAACACCGGGGAGCTGTTTTTT. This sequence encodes CASSLAEANTGELFF. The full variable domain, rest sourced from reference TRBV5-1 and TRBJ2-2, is KAGVTQTPRYLIKTRGQQVTLSCSPISGHRSVSWYQQTPGQGLQFLFEYFSETQRNKGNFPGRFSGRQFSNSRSEMNVSTLELGDSALYLCASSLAEANTGELFFGEGSRLTVL.

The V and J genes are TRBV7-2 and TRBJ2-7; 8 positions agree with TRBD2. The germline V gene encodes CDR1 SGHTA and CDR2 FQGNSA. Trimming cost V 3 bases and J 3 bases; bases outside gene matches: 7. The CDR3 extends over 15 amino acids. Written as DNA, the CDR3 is TGTGCCAGCAGCTTGGGCGGGAGGTCCCACTACGAGCAGTACTTC. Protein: CASSLGGRSHYEQYF.